This T cell receptor (beta chain) is from a study of OX40 agonist ivuxolimab in advanced cancers. In the case of this clone: Its antigen is not known.

Notes on the study in general: In the expanded peripheral T cells, antigen specificity was never determined.

This table comes from immunoSEQ multiplex PCR, and its TCRdb copy is limited to in-frame clones, with some not included. The sample has 10,000 to 15,000 clones, approximately 90% seen once. Trimming removed 5 bases from V and 0 bases from J; junction bases left unmatched: 12. The CDR3 covers 17 residues. CDR1 SEHNR and CDR2 FQNEAQ come from the germline V gene (reference sequence). The specimen was CD4+ or CD8+ T cells sorted from blood, collected in a trial of the OX40 agonist ivuxolimab. The source is an adult with an advanced solid tumor such as melanoma, head and neck, liver or kidney cancer. The chain uses TRBV7-9 and TRBJ1-2; 7 bases align to TRBD1. The CDR3 region has the DNA TGTGCCAGCAGCAACTCCAACAGGGGACCGGCTAACTATGGCTACACCTTC. This sequence encodes CASSNSNRGPANYGYTF.